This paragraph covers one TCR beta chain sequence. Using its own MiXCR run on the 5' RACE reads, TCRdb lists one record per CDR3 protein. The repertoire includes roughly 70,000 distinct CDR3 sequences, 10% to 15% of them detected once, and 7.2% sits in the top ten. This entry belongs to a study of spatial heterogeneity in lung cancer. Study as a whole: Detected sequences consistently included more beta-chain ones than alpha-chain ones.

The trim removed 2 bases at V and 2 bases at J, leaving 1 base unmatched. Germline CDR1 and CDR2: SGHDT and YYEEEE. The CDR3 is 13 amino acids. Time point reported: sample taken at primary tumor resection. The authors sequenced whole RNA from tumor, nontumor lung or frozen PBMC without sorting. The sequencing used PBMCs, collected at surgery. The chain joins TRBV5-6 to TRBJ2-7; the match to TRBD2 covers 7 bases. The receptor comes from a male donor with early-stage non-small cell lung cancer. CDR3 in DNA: TGTGCCAGCAGCTTTCGGGGGGCCTACGAGCAGTACTTC. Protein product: CASSFRGAYEQYF.